This T cell receptor (beta chain) originates from a study of blood T cell repertoires in COVID-19. At the level of the study: Sites across the United States, Italy and Spain contributed samples from acute and convalescent COVID-19. T cells, B-cell-depleted T cells, or PBMCs provided the cDNA or gDNA that served as material.

The authors' processing: Using reference gene primer amplification, nucleated cell counts were estimated. TCRdb keeps only in-frame clones here, not all; method: immunoSEQ multiplex PCR. The V and J calls and clone size come from that table; D and trimming were worked out from the DNA. The profile shows about 82,000 clones, 80% to 90% of them singletons. V was clipped by 3 bases and J by 3 bases; unmatched bases: 10. This CDR3 comprises 16 residues. Germline V gives CDR1 SGHRS, CDR2 YFSETQ. The sequence was obtained from a woman aged 60-70 years with acute or convalescent COVID-19. The source material was peripheral blood. The chain uses TRBV5-1 and TRBJ1-1, with 8 bases aligning to TRBD1. As DNA, the CDR3 is TGCGCCAGCAGCTCCGACCCGCAGGGGGCAGACACTGAAGCTTTCTTT. Translating it yields CASSSDPQGADTEAFF. Complete variable domain (other parts from reference TRBV5-1 and TRBJ1-1): KAGVTQTPRYLIKTRGQQVTLSCSPISGHRSVSWYQQTPGQGLQFLFEYFSETQRNKGNFPGRFSGRQFSNSRSEMNVSTLELGDSALYLCASSSDPQGADTEAFFGQGTRLTVV.